The T cell receptor (beta chain) described here comes from a study of T cell changes during pregnancy in multiple sclerosis. Germline lookup yields CDR1 SNHLY and CDR2 FYNNEI. This CDR3 has 13 residues. With V trimmed by 8 bases and J by 4 bases, 4 bases remained unmatched. Sequencing used immunoSEQ multiplex PCR; TCRdb keeps in-frame clones, though not all of them. The data hold roughly 39,000 clones, with more than 85% observed a single time. The chain joins TRBV2 to TRBJ2-7; 11 bases map to TRBD1. The TCR was taken from a female donor with multiple sclerosis, enrolled in a pregnancy study. Sequenced material: CD8+ T cells from peripheral blood mononuclear cells, taken after pregnancy. The CDR3 sequence: CASAGTGGYEQYF. The DNA for the CDR3 is TGTGCCAGCGCCGGGACAGGGGGGTACGAGCAGTACTTC.